Listed below are T cell receptor beta chains from one sample, sequenced in a study of T-cell memory formation after mild COVID-19. TCRdb re-called the 5' RACE reads with MiXCR, one entry per CDR3 protein. This table holds around 200,000 distinct CDR3 sequences, over 9.5% found once. Sequenced sample: PBMCs or a T cell subset sorted from them (not recorded which). Receptors were obtained from a young man who had mild COVID-19 (a few samples of this study predate the infection). Cell type and time point are not known. Each CDR3 is given with its conserved first and last residue. Fields, in order: CDR3 DNA, CDR3 protein, V gene, CDR3 length, clone size, J gene, D gene. The D gene is left open where the match is weak. Clone size is shown for a subset of rows, as once, few, many or a class of expanded clone.

TGTGCCAGCAGTTATCTAGCTTGGGAGCAGTTCTTC	CASSYLAWEQFF	TRBV6-2/TRBV6-3	12	NA	TRBJ2-1	NA
TGTGCCAGCAGCGTAGATTTTGGCGGGAGCCTCTCCTACGAGCAGTACTTC	CASSVDFGGSLSYEQYF	TRBV9	17	NA	TRBJ2-7	TRBD2
TGTGCCAGCAGCTTAGGTGACAGCCTAGAGGAGCAGTTCTTC	CASSLGDSLEEQFF	TRBV7-9	14	NA	TRBJ2-1	NA
TGTGCCAGCAGCTCGGGATACAGGGTGGAAGCTTTCTTT	CASSSGYRVEAFF	TRBV7-6	13	NA	TRBJ1-1	NA
TGCAGCGTTGTACGCCCATCCAACACCGGGGAGCTGTTTTTT	CSVVRPSNTGELFF	TRBV29-1	14	few	TRBJ2-2	NA
TGCGCCAGCAGCTCCGGGACAACGAACACTGAAGCTTTCTTT	CASSSGTTNTEAFF	TRBV5-1	14	NA	TRBJ1-1	NA
TGTGCCACCAGTGATTTCGGGGGAGGCGAGACCCAGTACTTC	CATSDFGGGETQYF	TRBV24-1	14	once	TRBJ2-5	NA
TGTGCCAGCAGCTTAGCGCGGAGACAGTCCTATGGCTACACCTTC	CASSLARRQSYGYTF	TRBV7-2	15	many	TRBJ1-2	NA
TGCGCCAGCAGCCAAGATCCCTTCGGGCAGCAGTACTTC	CASSQDPFGQQYF	TRBV4-1	13	many	TRBJ2-7	NA
TGTGCCAGTAGTATGGAAGGGGGCGCAGATACGCAGTATTTT	CASSMEGGADTQYF	TRBV19	14	many	TRBJ2-3	TRBD1
TGTGCCAGCAGCTCCACCGGGGGAGATACGCAGTATTTT	CASSSTGGDTQYF	TRBV7-2	13	many	TRBJ2-3	NA
TGCAGTGCTAGAGCTCCTGGGGATGAAGCTTTCTTT	CSARAPGDEAFF	TRBV20-1	12	few	TRBJ1-1	NA
TGCGCCAGCAGCCAATCCTCCCGGGAAAAACAGACCCAGTACTTC	CASSQSSREKQTQYF	TRBV4-1	15	few	TRBJ2-5	NA
TGTGCCAGCAGCCACGGACAGGGCTCTGGCTACACCTTC	CASSHGQGSGYTF	TRBV4-2	13	NA	TRBJ1-2	TRBD1
TGTGCCAGCAGTCCGAGGGTGGGAGGCGAGACCCAGTACTTC	CASSPRVGGETQYF	TRBV12-3/TRBV12-4	14	many	TRBJ2-5	NA
TGCGCCAGCAGCTTGGCCGCGGGACAGAGGAATTCACCCCTCCACTTT	CASSLAAGQRNSPLHF	TRBV5-1	16	few	TRBJ1-6	TRBD1
TGTGCCAGCAGCTTAGAGGGATCCAGGGCGCAGTATTTT	CASSLEGSRAQYF	TRBV7-2	13	few	TRBJ2-3	NA
TGCGCCAGCAGCAAGACAGGGTTTGGAGATACGCAGTATTTT	CASSKTGFGDTQYF	TRBV5-1	14	NA	TRBJ2-3	TRBD1
TGTGCCAGCAGTTACTTCAAGGGATCTAATTCACCCCTCCACTTT	CASSYFKGSNSPLHF	TRBV6-5	15	NA	TRBJ1-6	NA
TGTGCCAGCAGTTTCGAACAGATGGGCGAGCAGTACTTC	CASSFEQMGEQYF	TRBV27	13	many	TRBJ2-7	NA
TGTGCCAGCAGCACGGGGTGGCGGACCTCTGGAAACACCATATATTTT	CASSTGWRTSGNTIYF	TRBV9	16	few	TRBJ1-3	NA
TGTGCCAGCAGCTTACCAGGGGGCGGTCAGCCCCAGCATTTT	CASSLPGGGQPQHF	TRBV7-2	14	few	TRBJ1-5	TRBD1
TGTGCCAGCAGCCAATGGATGGCAGGGAACAATCAGCCCCAGCATTTT	CASSQWMAGNNQPQHF	TRBV7-2	16	few	TRBJ1-5	NA
TGTGCCAGCAGCTTGGCCCTCGGGACAGGGAAGGACTACGAGCAGTACTTC	CASSLALGTGKDYEQYF	TRBV7-2	17	few	TRBJ2-7	TRBD1
TGTGCCAGCATCCGACTATTGAGGAACTATGGCTACACCTTC	CASIRLLRNYGYTF	TRBV7-9	14	few	TRBJ1-2	NA
TGTGCCAGCAGCCCCCGTGGGTGGGAGACCCAGTACTTC	CASSPRGWETQYF	TRBV9	13	NA	TRBJ2-5	NA
TGTGCCACCAGCAGAGTCTTGGCGGCAGGGAGTCCCCAGTACTTC	CATSRVLAAGSPQYF	TRBV15	15	many	TRBJ2-5	NA
TGCGCCAGCAGCCAACTAGGCGAGCGGACAGGAGGGGGTTATAGCAATCAGCCCCAGCATTTT	CASSQLGERTGGGYSNQPQHF	TRBV4-1	21	NA	TRBJ1-5	TRBD1
NA	CASSPLRAGGEAFF	TRBV3-1	14	many	TRBJ1-1	NA
TGTGCCACCAGTGAAGGCGGGGAGCTGTTTTTT	CATSEGGELFF	TRBV24-1	11	few	TRBJ2-2	NA
TGTGCCACCAGCAGAGATGTAGGAGGAGGGGAAGCTTTCTTT	CATSRDVGGGEAFF	TRBV15	14	many	TRBJ1-1	NA
TGCGCCAGCAGCTTGGATGCCGGACGGTACACAGATACGCAGTATTTT	CASSLDAGRYTDTQYF	TRBV5-1	16	NA	TRBJ2-3	NA
TGTGCCACCAGTGATGGAAGCCGCCCCTACGAGCAGTACTTC	CATSDGSRPYEQYF	TRBV24-1	14	few	TRBJ2-7	NA
TGCGCCAGCAGCTTATCGGAGGGTAGTACGACCCAGTACTTC	CASSLSEGSTTQYF	TRBV5-1	14	few	TRBJ2-5	NA
TGTGCCAGCTTCCCCGAGGCGGGGGAGACCCAGTACTTC	CASFPEAGETQYF	TRBV12-3/TRBV12-4	13	many	TRBJ2-5	NA
TGTGCCAGCAGCTTACAGGCCGGTCTAGCCAAAAACATTCAGTACTTC	CASSLQAGLAKNIQYF	TRBV7-8	16	NA	TRBJ2-4	NA
TGTGCCAGCAGCTACGGACAGGGGCAAGAAAAACTGTTTTTT	CASSYGQGQEKLFF	TRBV12-3/TRBV12-4	14	NA	TRBJ1-4	TRBD1
TGTGCCAGCAGTGTAGGGCCCGTTTGGTTACAGACACCCCTCCACTTT	CASSVGPVWLQTPLHF	TRBV9	16	NA	TRBJ1-6	NA
TGTGCCAGCAGCTTAGTTAAACAGGGGAATGGCTACACCTTC	CASSLVKQGNGYTF	TRBV7-2	14	few	TRBJ1-2	TRBD1
TGTGCCAGCAGTCCGGGGTCGAAGTCGGCCCACGAGCAGTACTTC	CASSPGSKSAHEQYF	TRBV7-9	15	few	TRBJ2-7	NA
TGTGCCAGCAGCGTCCTAGCGGGGGTTGATACGCAGTATTTT	CASSVLAGVDTQYF	TRBV9	14	NA	TRBJ2-3	TRBD2
TGTGCCAGCAGCCGAATGGGGGTGGCGGGGGTCACAGATACGCAGTATTTT	CASSRMGVAGVTDTQYF	TRBV3-1	17	NA	TRBJ2-3	TRBD2
TGCGCCAGCAGCCAAGATGGCAATCATGGTTCACCCCTCCACTTT	CASSQDGNHGSPLHF	TRBV4-3	15	NA	TRBJ1-6	NA
TGTGCCAGCGGAAGACCGGGACAGGGCACGCTAAGAACAGATACGCAGTATTTT	CASGRPGQGTLRTDTQYF	TRBV9	18	NA	TRBJ2-3	TRBD1
TGTGCCTGGAGTCGGGGTCCAGTGGAATATGGCTACACCTTC	CAWSRGPVEYGYTF	TRBV30	14	NA	TRBJ1-2	NA
TGTGCCACCAGTGATTTGGGGACGGAGGCAAAGACTGAAGCTTTCTTT	CATSDLGTEAKTEAFF	TRBV24-1	16	NA	TRBJ1-1	NA
TGCGCCAGCAGCCCCGTCTGGACACCTGAGCAGTTCTTC	CASSPVWTPEQFF	TRBV4-1	13	NA	TRBJ2-1	NA
TGTGCCAGCAGCTCCGGACCGGGACCCCTCCACTTT	CASSSGPGPLHF	TRBV11-2	12	NA	TRBJ1-6	NA
TGTGCCAGCAGTTACTTATCCCAAGAGACCCAGTACTTC	CASSYLSQETQYF	TRBV6-2/TRBV6-3	13	few	TRBJ2-5	NA
TGTGCCAGCAGCTCCGGGACGGGAGAAAAACTGTTTTTT	CASSSGTGEKLFF	TRBV11-1	13	NA	TRBJ1-4	NA
TGTGCCAGCAGTGACGGGCAGGGGAATGAAAAACTGTTTTTT	CASSDGQGNEKLFF	TRBV2	14	few	TRBJ1-4	NA
TGCAGTGCGGCGACAGCTTACTCTGGGGCCAACGTCCTGACTTTC	CSAATAYSGANVLTF	TRBV20-1	15	NA	TRBJ2-6	NA
TGTGCCAGCAGCTTCTCCCCTAACTATGGCTACACCTTC	CASSFSPNYGYTF	TRBV7-2	13	NA	TRBJ1-2	NA
TGTGCCACCAGTGACCACCAGGAAGGCTACACCTTC	CATSDHQEGYTF	TRBV24-1	12	many	TRBJ1-2	NA
TGTGCCAGCAGTCCTCGAGGTAGCGGGGTCGATGAGCAGTTCTTC	CASSPRGSGVDEQFF	TRBV7-3	15	few	TRBJ2-1	TRBD2
TGTGCCAGCAGTTTCTTGGGAATCGGGAGTAATGGCTACACCTTC	CASSFLGIGSNGYTF	TRBV27	15	NA	TRBJ1-2	NA
TGTGCCAGCAGACTAGCGGGGGGAGAGACCCAGTACTTC	CASRLAGGETQYF	TRBV7-2	13	many	TRBJ2-5	TRBD2